A selection of T cell receptor beta chains follows, all from one sample in a study of cytomegalovirus exposure and HLA in healthy donors. Libraries were prepared by immunoSEQ multiplex PCR; TCRdb keeps only in-frame clonotypes and omits some of them. Among more than 150,000 clones, more than 60% were seen once, and the ten largest hold 7%. The sequenced sample was PBMCs. Every receptor here comes from a woman in her thirties or forties in good health and CMV-seropositive. CDR3s include the opening cysteine and the closing phenylalanine or tryptophan. The order of the fields is clone size, V gene, D gene, J gene, CDR3 DNA, CDR3 protein. D genes are given only for firm matches. Expanded clones are given a class, and other clones once, few, many or no size at all.

>few|TRBV19|.|TRBJ2-3
TGTGCCAGTAGTATGGACATTAGCACAGATACGCAGTATTTT
CASSMDISTDTQYF
>.|TRBV6-5|.|TRBJ1-2
TGTGCCAGCAGCTCAGGGGACCGGGGAGGCTACACCTTC
CASSSGDRGGYTF
>.|TRBV6-4|TRBD2|TRBJ2-1
TGTGCCAGCAGTGCGGTAGCGGGGGGCTACAATGAGCAGTTCTTC
CASSAVAGGYNEQFF
>.|TRBV6-4|TRBD2|TRBJ2-1
TGTGCCAGCAGTGACTCCCCGGGAGGCTCCAGTCTGGATGAGCAGTTCTTC
CASSDSPGGSSLDEQFF
>.|TRBV30|.|TRBJ1-1
TGTGCCTGGAGTGTCAGGGGAACGGTAAACACTGAAGCTTTCTTT
CAWSVRGTVNTEAFF
>.|TRBV29-1|TRBD2|TRBJ2-1
TGCATCGGAGGAGGCGGGGGGTTAGGGGAGCAGTTCTTC
CIGGGGGLGEQFF
>.|TRBV6-5|TRBD1|TRBJ1-2
TGTGCCAGCGGACAGGGGGAAGGCTACACCTTC
CASGQGEGYTF
>.|TRBV7-2|.|TRBJ1-3
TGTGCCAGCACGATTAGGTCGGGGGTTGGAAACACCATATATTTT
CASTIRSGVGNTIYF
>.|TRBV30|.|TRBJ2-3
TGTGCCGTAAAAACGCACTTCACAGATACGCAGTATTTT
CAVKTHFTDTQYF
>.|TRBV6-5|.|TRBJ2-2
TGTGCCAGCAGCCGAGGAACCGGGGAGCTGTTTTTT
CASSRGTGELFF
>.|TRBV30|TRBD2|TRBJ2-1
TGTGCTCGGGACGGGAGGATTGGACGTGCTCCCAATGAGCAGTTCTTC
CARDGRIGRAPNEQFF
>.|TRBV5-8|.|TRBJ2-3
TGTGCCAGCAGCTTGGCGGACAGTTCGTATTTT
CASSLADSSYF
>.|TRBV29-1|TRBD1|TRBJ2-2
TGCAGCGCACAGACAGGGGCGAACACCGGGGAGCTGTTTTTT
CSAQTGANTGELFF
>.|TRBV7-9|TRBD1|TRBJ1-2
TGTTCCAGCAGCTTTTGGGACAGATTACCCCCGGGCTACACCTTC
CSSSFWDRLPPGYTF
>.|TRBV13|TRBD2|TRBJ2-1
TGTGCCAGCGGAGAAGGACTAGCGGGGGGCAATGAGCAGTTCTTC
CASGEGLAGGNEQFF
>once|TRBV11-2|TRBD1|TRBJ1-1
TGTGCCAGCAGCAAGGATGGCAGGGGGTGGAACACTGAAGCTTTCTTT
CASSKDGRGWNTEAFF
>.|TRBV6-1|.|TRBJ2-7
TGTGCCAGCAGTCGACAGGCGTCCTACGAGCAGTACTTC
CASSRQASYEQYF
>.|TRBV7-8|.|TRBJ1-6
TGTGCCAGCAGTGCGGACAGCTCCTATAATTCACCCCTCCACTTT
CASSADSSYNSPLHF
>.|TRBV28|TRBD1|TRBJ1-1
TGTGCCAGCAGTTTAGGGGATGAACAGGGGTGGGGCACTGAAGCTTTCTTT
CASSLGDEQGWGTEAFF
>.|TRBV11-3|.|TRBJ1-2
TGTGCCAGCAGCTTAGATTCTTTCTTCCAGGGGATGAATGGCTACACCTTC
CASSLDSFFQGMNGYTF
>.|TRBV30|TRBD2|TRBJ2-1
TGTGCCTCTAAGACTAGCGGGGGGGCCCATGAGCAGTTCTTC
CASKTSGGAHEQFF
>.|TRBV18|TRBD1|TRBJ1-1
TGTGCCAGTAGCGAGGGACAGAACTTGAACACTGAAGCTTTCTTT
CASSEGQNLNTEAFF
>.|TRBV19|.|TRBJ2-2
TGTGCCAGTAAGTTAGCAGGGATGGATTGGACCGGGGAGCTGTTTTTT
CASKLAGMDWTGELFF
>.|TRBV5-1|TRBD1|TRBJ2-4
TGCGCCAGCAGCCCGACTGGGACAGGGGGTCTTCTAGCCAAAAACATCCAGTACTTC
CASSPTGTGGLLAKNIQYF
>.|TRBV14|TRBD1|TRBJ2-7
TGTGCCAGCAGCCCGCGGACAGGTTACTACGAGCAGTACTTC
CASSPRTGYYEQYF
>few|TRBV7-2|TRBD2|TRBJ2-1
TGTGCCAGCAGCTTACGGCTAGCGGGGGGGCTCAATGAGCAGTTCTTC
CASSLRLAGGLNEQFF
>.|TRBV7-6|TRBD2|TRBJ2-3
TGTGCCAGCAGCTTAGGGGCGTTGCGGGGGGGCGGCACAGATACGCAGTATTTT
CASSLGALRGGGTDTQYF
>.|TRBV28|.|TRBJ1-2
TGTGCCAGCAGCAAAACTCAGGGTGGCTACACCTTC
CASSKTQGGYTF
>.|TRBV7-6|.|TRBJ2-2
TGTGCCAGCAGCTTTAAACTGCGGGGGCCACGAATGAACACCGGGGAGCTGTTTTTT
CASSFKLRGPRMNTGELFF
>.|TRBV2|TRBD1|TRBJ1-6
TGTGCCAGCCGGGACAGGGAGCAGCGGTCACCCCTCCACTTT
CASRDREQRSPLHF
>.|TRBV15|.|TRBJ1-2
TGTGCCACCAGCAGAGGAGGTGGCCACTATGGCTACACCTTC
CATSRGGGHYGYTF
>once|TRBV7-2|.|TRBJ2-1
TGTGCCAGCAGCGGGGGGGGCCAAAACAGAATATATGAGCAGTTCTTC
CASSGGGQNRIYEQFF
>.|TRBV2|TRBD1|TRBJ1-2
TGTGCCAGCAGCGGACAGGACTATGGCTACACCTTC
CASSGQDYGYTF
>.|TRBV5-6|.|TRBJ2-5
TGTGCCAGCAGCTTTTCGACGCTGACAGGTTATCAAGAGACCCAGTACTTC
CASSFSTLTGYQETQYF
>.|TRBV11-3|.|TRBJ2-1
TGTGCCAGCAGCGCGGGCACCGGGAAATACTACAATGAGCAGTTCTTC
CASSAGTGKYYNEQFF
>.|TRBV2|.|TRBJ1-5
TGTGCCAGCAGTGAATCGGGGATAGATTATAGCAATCAGCCCCAGCATTTT
CASSESGIDYSNQPQHF
>.|TRBV27|TRBD2|TRBJ2-2
TGTGCCAGCAGTTTAAGATCTAGCGGGGGGGTCACCGGGGAGCTGTTTTTT
CASSLRSSGGVTGELFF
>once|TRBV5-1|.|TRBJ2-3
TGCGCCAGCAGCTTAGACAGCGGCACAGATACGCAGTATTTT
CASSLDSGTDTQYF
>.|TRBV6-6|.|TRBJ1-1
TGTGCCAGCAGTTACCTCCTCGGGGGGAACACTGAAGCTTTCTTT
CASSYLLGGNTEAFF
>.|TRBV2|.|TRBJ1-6
TGTGCCAGCAGAAGTGGGGGGACGAGCCTTTCACCCCTCCACTTT
CASRSGGTSLSPLHF
>.|TRBV5-4|TRBD2|TRBJ2-3
TGTGCCAGCAGCCTGGGGCGTGCCGTAGCGGGGGCCAATACAGATACGCAGTATTTT
CASSLGRAVAGANTDTQYF
>.|TRBV6-6|TRBD1|TRBJ2-1
TGTGCCAGCAGGCAAAGACAGGGAACCTACAATGAGCAGTTCTTC
CASRQRQGTYNEQFF
>.|TRBV9|TRBD2|TRBJ2-2
TGTGCCAGCAGCGTACTAGGCCTAGCGGGGGGCACCGGGGAGCTGTTTTTT
CASSVLGLAGGTGELFF
>.|TRBV7-2|.|TRBJ2-2
TGTGTCAGCAACCCAAGGGGTTCTTTCGGCGGGGAGCTGTTTTTT
CVSNPRGSFGGELFF
>.|TRBV7-8|.|TRBJ1-6
TGTGCCAGCAGCTTAGCGGGAGGTTCACCCCTCCACTTT
CASSLAGGSPLHF
>.|TRBV19|.|TRBJ1-4
TGTGCCAGTAGTCGTCTGCGAGAAAAACTGTTTTTT
CASSRLREKLFF
>.|TRBV4-1|TRBD2|TRBJ2-1
TGCGCCAGCAGCCAAGTCCTAGCGGGGCCGTACAATGAGCAGTTCTTC
CASSQVLAGPYNEQFF
>.|TRBV5-8|TRBD1|TRBJ1-4
TGTGCCAGCAGCCTGAGGACAGGCCTGCACTCTAATGAAAAACTGTTTTTT
CASSLRTGLHSNEKLFF
>.|TRBV27|TRBD2|TRBJ2-2
TGTGCCAGCAGTCAAAGCCTAGCGGGGGCCCTCACCGGGGAGCTGTTTTTT
CASSQSLAGALTGELFF
>.|TRBV30|.|TRBJ1-1
TGTGCCTGGAGCACACAGGGTAGAGCTGAAGCTTTCTTT
CAWSTQGRAEAFF
>.|TRBV7-3|.|TRBJ2-2
TGTGCCAGCAGCTTACGGGCAGGGTCGAGGACCGGGGAGCTGTTTTTT
CASSLRAGSRTGELFF
>.|TRBV15|.|TRBJ1-1
TGTGCCACCAGCAGCAAAAAAACCACGGGGTCTGCTTTCTTT
CATSSKKTTGSAFF
>.|TRBV7-6|TRBD2|TRBJ2-3
TGTGCCAGCAGCCTTAGCGGGGAGACAGATACGCAGTATTTT
CASSLSGETDTQYF
>.|TRBV7-9|.|TRBJ2-5
TGTGCCAGCAGCTCGGGACAACTCCAAGAGACCCAGTACTTC
CASSSGQLQETQYF
>once|TRBV27|TRBD1|TRBJ1-1
TGTGCCAGCCGGGACAGAAACATGAACACTGAAGCTTTCTTT
CASRDRNMNTEAFF